The clone carrying this T cell receptor beta chain has a handful of counts. Its antigen is as yet unknown. Read coverage stops 3 residues before the CDR3 terminus; the germline J gene supplies the remainder. The sample is drawn from a study of T cell clonality in common variable immunodeficiency. Notes on the study in general: Reportedly, TCR beta sequences from common variable immunodeficiency showed fewer deletions and N-nucleotide insertions.

The table came from immunoSEQ multiplex PCR; TCRdb's copy has only in-frame clones and leaves some out. Altogether fewer than 25,000 clones were found in the sample, and no singletons occur. Caucasian heritage predominated among both patients and controls. Each donor provided roughly 5 to 8 ml of heparinized whole blood. The CDR3 sequence is 16 residues long. Germline V gene sequence: CDR1 LNHDA, CDR2 SQIVND (reference sequence). Trimming removed 4 bases from V and 3 bases from J; junction bases left unmatched: 9. The sample taken for sequencing was peripheral blood mononuclear cells. This TCR came from a human donor with common variable immunodeficiency. The chain is built from TRBV19 and TRBJ2-1, with 7 bases that match TRBD1. The CDR3 reads CASSTYRGLYYNEQFF. Incomplete CDR3 DNA: TGTGCCAGTAGTACCTACAGGGGTTTGTACTACAATGAG.